This passage covers 14 T cell receptor beta chains from one sample sequenced in a study of blood T cell repertoires in COVID-19. The protocol was immunoSEQ multiplex PCR, while the TCRdb copy is restricted to in-frame clones and leaves out a portion. The sample includes about 62,000 clones, roughly 90% of them seen just once. Source material: peripheral blood. These receptors were obtained from a woman aged 80 or older with acute or convalescent COVID-19.

CDR3 nucleotide sequence: TGTGCCAGCAGCGTAGCTACAGGGGGGTTCGAAAAACTGTTTTTT. Its protein product is CASSVATGGFEKLFF. V and J are TRBV9 and TRBJ1-4, with 8 bases fitting TRBD1. The CDR3 consists of 15 residues. The V gene end was trimmed by 0 bases and the J gene end by 8 bases; junction bases not matched to a gene: 6. The germline V gene has CDR1 SGDLS and CDR2 YYNGEE.

The V call is TRBV28, the J call TRBJ1-1; D is undetermined. The CDR3 totals 14 residues. Trimming cost V 1 base and J 6 bases, with 12 bases left between them. Germline values: CDR1 MDHEN, CDR2 SYDVKM. The CDR3 protein is CASSLLGAFAEAFF. The CDR3, as DNA: TGTGCCAGCAGTTTATTGGGAGCTTTCGCTGAAGCTTTCTTT.

This clone was seen a handful of times. The chain has TRBV28 and TRBJ2-6; the D gene is possibly TRBD1 (6 bases). CDR3 length equals 18 residues. The V and J ends lost 4 bases and 1 base respectively, with 17 bases between them. Germline lookup yields CDR1 MDHEN and CDR2 SYDVKM. CDR3 DNA sequence: TGTGCCAGCAGTTCACAAACAGGGTTTTCTTCTGGGGCCAACGTCCTGACTTTC. Its translation is CASSSQTGFSSGANVLTF. The full variable domain, in which reference TRBV28 and TRBJ2-6 provide the parts outside the CDR3, is DVKVTQSSRYLVKRTGEKVFLECVQDMDHENMFWYRQDPGLGLRLIYFSYDVKMKEKGDIPEGYSVSREKKERFSLILESASTNQTSMYLCASSSQTGFSSGANVLTFGAGSRLTVL.

The CDR3 reads CASSAFPTLRGGLETQYF. Written as DNA, the CDR3 is TGTGCCAGCAGCGCTTTCCCCACCTTGCGGGGGGGCCTTGAGACCCAGTACTTC. This chain connects TRBV7-3 to TRBJ2-5, with 9 bases lining up with TRBD2. V gave up 5 bases and J gave up 5 bases; unmatched junction bases: 18. Germline lookup yields CDR1 SGHTA and CDR2 FQGTGA. CDR3 length equals 18 residues.

The V and J genes are TRBV10-3 and TRBJ2-1, with 7 bases that match TRBD1. This CDR3 spans 13 amino acids. J lost 11 bases, V lost 5 bases, and 9 bases had no gene match. Per the germline V gene, CDR1 is ENHRY and CDR2 is SYGVKD. Here the CDR3 reads CAISPRPGQQQFF. The CDR3 nucleotides read TGTGCCATCAGTCCGAGGCCGGGACAGCAGCAGTTCTTC.

The V and J genes are TRBV18 and TRBJ2-7; D is possibly TRBD1 (6 bases). Germline V CDR1 and CDR2: KGHSH, LQKENI. Trimming took off 6 bases at V and 4 bases at J, with 19 bases between the two ends. This CDR3 contains 15 residues. Here the CDR3 DNA reads TGTGCCAGCTCCCAAGGGCCAGGGGCTGAGTACGAGCAGTACTTC. Its protein product is CASSQGPGAEYEQYF.

The V call is TRBV11-2, the J call TRBJ2-5; no firm D call. Trimming took 1 base from V and 7 from J, leaving 10 bases between them. This CDR3 has 13 amino acids. CDR1 is SGHAT and CDR2 is FQNNGV in the germline V gene. The CDR3 sequence is CASSLGLRGTQYF. In DNA form, the CDR3 reads TGTGCCAGCAGCTTAGGACTCAGAGGGACCCAGTACTTC. The full variable domain, completed using reference TRBV11-2 and TRBJ2-5, is EAGVAQSPRYKIIEKRQSVAFWCNPISGHATLYWYQQILGQGPKLLIQFQNNGVVDDSQLPKDRFSAERLKGVDSTLKIQPAKLEDSAVYLCASSLGLRGTQYFGPGTRLLVL.

The rearrangement links TRBV6-5 to TRBJ1-4, with 10 bases fitting TRBD1. With V trimmed by 6 bases and J by 5 bases, 3 bases remained unmatched. Germline V lookup: CDR1 MNHEY, CDR2 SVGAGI. The CDR3 length is 14 residues. CDR3: CASRLDRGNEKLFF. CDR3 sequence (DNA): TGTGCCAGCAGATTGGACAGGGGGAATGAAAAACTGTTTTTT.

This chain uses TRBV24-1 with TRBJ2-3; 7 nucleotides line up with TRBD2. Unmatched junction bases numbered 8, after V lost 9 bases and J lost 3 bases. The CDR3 runs to 14 residues. Germline V gives CDR1 KGHDR, CDR2 SFDVKD. CDR3 nucleotide sequence: TGTGCCACCGCGGGAGAGGGACTAACAGATACGCAGTATTTT. Its protein product is CATAGEGLTDTQYF.

The chain uses TRBV7-3 and TRBJ2-5; 8 bases fit TRBD2. The CDR3 consists of 13 residues. The V segment lost 3 bases and the J segment 5 bases; nucleotides outside the gene matches: 2. Germline CDR1 SGHTA, CDR2 FQGTGA. The CDR3 loop reads CASSFTGGETQYF. DNA for the CDR3: TGTGCCAGCAGCTTTACGGGAGGGGAGACCCAGTACTTC.

In its sample, this clone was seen once. V usage is TRBV4-3 and J usage is TRBJ2-1; a weak D match, TRBD2 (6 bases). In germline, CDR1 is LGHNA, CDR2 YSLEER. CDR3 length: 14 residues. V gave up 0 bases and J gave up 5 bases, with 8 bases separating them. The CDR3 region is CASSQELAHNEQFF. The CDR3 DNA reads as TGCGCCAGCAGCCAAGAACTAGCCCACAATGAGCAGTTCTTC.

The chain carries TRBV29-1 and TRBJ2-3; no firm D call. The CDR3 totals 11 residues. The germline gives CDR1 SQVTM, CDR2 ANQGSEA. V dropped 7 bases and J dropped 9 bases, with 14 bases sitting between them. The CDR3 here is CSAALTGTQYF. For the CDR3, the DNA is TGCAGCGCCGCACTGACTGGGACGCAGTATTTT.

The chain employs TRBV5-6 and TRBJ2-7, with TRBD1 matching over 10 bases. Germline trimming cut 2 bases from V and 9 bases from J; bases unmatched to any gene: 8. Germline CDR1 is SGHDT and CDR2 is YYEEEE. This CDR3 has 14 amino acids. The CDR3 spells CASSFSTGGSVQYF. DNA of the CDR3: TGTGCCAGCAGCTTTTCGACAGGGGGCTCGGTGCAGTACTTC.

The chain uses TRBV27 and TRBJ2-7; 12 positions match TRBD2. Looked up from germline, CDR1 is MNHEY and CDR2 is SMNVEV (reference sequence). The V and J ends lost 6 bases and 1 base, in that order; junction bases with no gene match: 4. CDR3 length equals 15 residues. CDR3 sequence reads: CASSLAGGRSYEQYF. The CDR3 DNA reads as TGTGCCAGCAGCCTAGCGGGAGGGAGATCCTACGAGCAGTACTTC.